This section outlines one T cell receptor (beta chain) sequence together with its context. Documented treatment: about 20 received Ad26.COV2.S at low or high dose, single or two shots; 5 received placebo; per-sample allocation not given. The study sampled participants on day 63 after the first vaccine or placebo injection. Looked up from germline, CDR1 is LNHDA and CDR2 is SQIVND (reference sequence). The CDR3 consists of 15 residues. With 5 bases removed from V and 7 bases from J, the gap between germline ends came to 15 bases. The source of the sample is a study of Ad26.COV2.S vaccination and SARS-CoV-2 variants. This table comes from immunoSEQ multiplex PCR, and its TCRdb copy is limited to in-frame clones, with some not included. This repertoire shows about 320,000 clones, roughly 80% found once; its top ten account for 2.1%.

The chain links TRBV19 to TRBJ1-6, with D tentatively TRBD1 (6 bases). The input for sequencing was peripheral blood, taken in a trial of Ad26.COV2.S vaccine versus placebo. This TCR derives from a person between 18 and 65 years old who received the Ad26.COV2.S COVID-19 vaccine or a placebo. The CDR3, as DNA: TGTGCCAGTAGTGTCGAGGACAGTCCAAATTCACCCCTCCACTTT. This sequence encodes CASSVEDSPNSPLHF.